Below are 28 T cell receptor beta chains sequenced from a single sample in a study of cytomegalovirus exposure and HLA in healthy donors. PCR primers comprised 60 Vbeta and 13 Jbeta primers. The protocol was immunoSEQ multiplex PCR, while the TCRdb copy is restricted to in-frame clones and leaves out a portion. The table records approximately 120,000 clones, approximately 80% of them present only once. The sample taken for sequencing was PBMCs. The source is a man in his forties in good health and CMV-seronegative.

V usage is TRBV6-4 and J usage is TRBJ2-3; D gene ambiguous. Trimming took 4 bases from V and 4 from J, leaving 9 bases between them. This CDR3 is 13 amino acids long. Germline V gives CDR1 MRHNA, CDR2 SNTAGT. CDR3: CASSGTEADTQYF. CDR3 sequence (DNA): TGTGCCAGCAGTGGTACTGAGGCAGATACGCAGTATTTT.

The chain joins TRBV5-8 to TRBJ1-4; 8 nucleotides line up with TRBD1. The CDR3 totals 15 residues. The V gene's germline CDR1 is SGHTS and CDR2 YDEGEE. V shed 4 bases, J shed 5 bases, and the junction held 7 bases outside the gene matches. The chain's CDR3 is CASSLGQGGNEKLFF. The CDR3 nucleotides read TGTGCCAGCAGCCTAGGACAGGGAGGGAATGAAAAACTGTTTTTT.

The V and J genes are TRBV6-5 and TRBJ2-2, with TRBD1 matching 10 bases. The ends lost 5 bases at V and 9 bases at J; junction bases unmatched: 9. The V gene's germline CDR1 is MNHEY and CDR2 SVGAGI. The CDR3 loop spans 15 amino acids. CDR3 loop: CASSTRDRGRRELFF. In DNA form, the CDR3 reads TGTGCCAGCAGTACCCGGGACAGGGGTAGGCGGGAGCTGTTTTTT.

The chain carries TRBV5-1 and TRBJ2-5; a possible D gene is TRBD1 (6 bases). Germline lookup yields CDR1 SGHRS and CDR2 YFSETQ. The CDR3 totals 13 residues. V shed 4 bases and J shed 11 bases, with 18 bases lying between them. As DNA, the CDR3 is TGCGCCAGCAGCCCCCGGGACACCACAGAGCAGTACTTC. The encoded protein is CASSPRDTTEQYF.

This rearrangement joins TRBV6-5 to TRBJ2-7, with D tentatively TRBD2 (6 bases). Germline values: CDR1 MNHEY, CDR2 SVGAGI. This CDR3 is built from 15 residues. Trimming left V 5 bases short and J 4 bases short, with 18 bases between. For the CDR3, the DNA is TGTGCCAGCAGTACCCCCAGGACGGCGGGGTACGAGCAGTACTTC. The encoded protein is CASSTPRTAGYEQYF.

This clone turned up a few times. The chain is built from TRBV28 and TRBJ2-1; TRBD2 agrees at 8 bases. The length of the CDR3 is 16 residues. V gave up 3 bases and J gave up 4 bases; unmatched junction bases: 8. Germline V CDR1 and CDR2: MDHEN, SYDVKM. The CDR3 sequence: CASSLGGGGKYNEQFF. The DNA for the CDR3 is TGTGCCAGCAGTTTGGGTGGCGGGGGGAAGTACAATGAGCAGTTCTTC.

This clone was seen a single time. The J gene is TRBJ1-4, the V gene TRBV27; D remains ambiguous. Trimming cost V 5 bases and J 4 bases, with 11 bases left between them. The CDR3 spans 14 residues. CDR1 and CDR2 (germline): MNHEY, SMNVEV (reference sequence). The CDR3 coding sequence is TGTGCCAGCAGTCCCCGGAACTATAATGAAAAACTGTTTTTT. It specifies CASSPRNYNEKLFF.

This clone was detected a few times. The gene calls are TRBV28 and TRBJ1-4; D call uncertain. The CDR3 is 15 residues long. The V gene lost 5 bases and the J gene lost 0 bases, with 10 bases spanning the gap. Germline assignment: CDR1 MDHEN and CDR2 SYDVKM. The CDR3 sequence: CASSSTPPTNEKLFF. CDR3 nucleotide sequence: TGTGCCAGCAGTAGTACACCGCCAACTAATGAAAAACTGTTTTTT. Using reference TRBV28 and TRBJ1-4 for the parts outside the CDR3, the full variable domain is DVKVTQSSRYLVKRTGEKVFLECVQDMDHENMFWYRQDPGLGLRLIYFSYDVKMKEKGDIPEGYSVSREKKERFSLILESASTNQTSMYLCASSSTPPTNEKLFFGSGTQLSVL.

The J gene is TRBJ1-2, the V gene TRBV19; D remains ambiguous. This CDR3 has 15 amino acids. Germline V gives CDR1 LNHDA, CDR2 SQIVND (reference sequence). Trimming left V 1 base short and J 3 bases short, with 12 bases between. This CDR3 reads CASSIVRWGDYGYTF. The CDR3 nucleotides read TGTGCCAGTAGTATAGTTCGCTGGGGAGACTATGGCTACACCTTC.

The chain is built from TRBV11-2 and TRBJ2-1; possible D gene TRBD2, 6 bases. Germline CDR1 reads SGHAT; CDR2 reads FQNNGV. The CDR3 is 16 residues long. Between the trimmed V and J ends, which lost 5 bases and 0 bases, there was a span of 14 bases. CDR3: CASSEGLFSSYNEQFF. In DNA, the CDR3 is TGTGCCAGCAGCGAGGGACTTTTTAGCTCCTACAATGAGCAGTTCTTC.

This chain links TRBV5-1 with TRBJ2-3, with 10 bases identical to TRBD2. This CDR3 region has 16 residues. Unmatched junction bases numbered 7, after V lost 2 bases and J lost 4 bases. In germline, CDR1 is SGHRS, CDR2 YFSETQ. CDR3 in DNA: TGCGCCAGCAGCTTACTAGCGGGGTTTTCCCCAGATACGCAGTATTTT. Translated: CASSLLAGFSPDTQYF.

The chain uses TRBV7-2 and TRBJ1-2, with a tentative D call TRBD1 (6 bases). V was cut by 6 bases and J by 8 bases, with 16 bases left in between. Per the germline V gene, CDR1 is SGHTA and CDR2 is FQGNSA. CDR3 length: 13 residues. CDR3 DNA sequence: TGTGCCAGCAGTCGCCAACAGGGCGGCGGCTACACCTTC. It yields the protein CASSRQQGGGYTF.

The chain recombines TRBV5-6 with TRBJ1-2; D gene uncertain. The CDR3 has 13 residues. Germline V gene sequence: CDR1 SGHDT, CDR2 YYEEEE. V was pared by 0 bases and J by 0 bases, with 3 bases between. The CDR3 DNA reads as TGTGCCAGCAGCTTGGGAGCTAACTATGGCTACACCTTC. Translated: CASSLGANYGYTF.

The chain employs TRBV6-1 and TRBJ2-5, with a tentative D call TRBD1 (6 bases). The length of the CDR3 is 14 residues. V was shortened by 3 bases and J by 4 bases, with 12 bases between the two germline ends. The germline V gene has CDR1 MNHNS and CDR2 SASEGT. As DNA, the CDR3 is TGTGCCAGCAGTGACTACAGGGAGTTAGAGACCCAGTACTTC. It translates to CASSDYRELETQYF.

The chain is built from TRBV2 and TRBJ1-6; D not resolved. V shed 2 bases and J shed 8 bases, with 10 bases lying between them. There are 14 residues in the CDR3. Per the germline V gene, CDR1 is SNHLY and CDR2 is FYNNEI. CDR3 coding DNA: TGTGCCAGCAGTGAATACTGGTCGGATTCACCCCTCCACTTT. Its protein product is CASSEYWSDSPLHF.

CDR3 coding DNA: TGTGCCAGCAGCGCAGGGAACGGCTACGAGCAGTACTTC. As protein: CASSAGNGYEQYF. The chain employs TRBV9 and TRBJ2-7; TRBD1 is a possible D gene (5 bases). The length of the CDR3 is 13 residues. CDR1 and CDR2 from the germline V gene are SGDLS and YYNGEE. Deletions cut 3 bases from V and 3 bases from J, with 10 bases between.

In DNA, the CDR3 is TGTGCCAGCAGCACCACCGGGACAGGGGGAGATACGCAGTATTTT. This gives the protein CASSTTGTGGDTQYF. This rearrangement joins TRBV7-2 to TRBJ2-3, with TRBD1 matching 11 bases. With 5 bases clipped from V and 5 bases from J, the junction kept 6 bases outside the gene matches. This CDR3 is built from 15 residues. Per germline, CDR1 SGHTA and CDR2 FQGNSA.

The CDR3 spells CASSLGGGGFPYEQYF. DNA of the CDR3: TGTGCCAGCAGCTTAGGGGGCGGGGGCTTCCCCTACGAGCAGTACTTC. J is TRBJ2-7 and V is TRBV7-8; TRBD2 is a possible D gene (7 bases). Trimming took 1 base from V and 2 from J, leaving 15 bases between them. The germline V gene encodes CDR1 SGHVS and CDR2 FQNEAQ. This CDR3 contains 16 residues.

The chain couples TRBV9 to TRBJ1-2; no clear D. Trimming removed 4 bases from V and 4 bases from J, with 17 bases in between. Germline V lookup: CDR1 SGDLS, CDR2 YYNGEE. The CDR3 is 15 residues long. The CDR3 reads CASSPEAPASYGYTF. The CDR3 bases are TGTGCCAGCAGCCCGGAGGCTCCCGCGTCCTATGGCTACACCTTC.

The chain carries TRBV7-2 and TRBJ2-2; 9 bases are a match to TRBD1. CDR3 length: 18 residues. The V gene end was trimmed by 3 bases and the J gene end by 5 bases; junction bases not matched to a gene: 13. Germline V gene data show CDR1 as SGHTA and CDR2 as FQGNSA. The CDR3 sequence is CASSLEGQGPSRTGELFF. CDR3 bases: TGTGCCAGCAGCTTGGAGGGACAGGGTCCCTCTAGGACCGGGGAGCTGTTTTTT.

This clone was counted a single time. The chain has TRBV4-1 and TRBJ1-6; possibly TRBD1 for D (6 bases). The V gene lost 2 bases and the J gene lost 7 bases, with 9 bases spanning the gap. CDR3 length equals 14 residues. Germline values: CDR1 MGHRA, CDR2 YSYEKL. The CDR3 sequence: CASSQYRANSPLHF. CDR3 bases: TGCGCCAGCAGCCAATACAGGGCCAATTCACCCCTCCACTTT.

The J gene is TRBJ1-2, the V gene TRBV5-4; 9 bases are a match to TRBD1. Germline V lookup: CDR1 SGHNT, CDR2 YYREEE (reference sequence). This CDR3 has 14 amino acids. The V segment lost 4 bases and the J segment 3 bases; nucleotides outside the gene matches: 4. This CDR3 reads CASSQQGAHYGYTF. CDR3 coding DNA: TGTGCCAGCAGCCAACAGGGGGCCCACTATGGCTACACCTTC.

The rearrangement joins TRBV6-5 to TRBJ1-4; no definite D call. Germline V gene data show CDR1 as MNHEY and CDR2 as SVGAGI. V lost 1 base and J lost 7, with 10 bases in between. The CDR3 extends over 14 amino acids. The CDR3 DNA reads TGTGCCAGCAGTTACTACAATACGGGTGAAAAACTGTTTTTT. This gives the protein CASSYYNTGEKLFF.

In its sample, this clone was seen a few times. Other DNA variants within this sample encode the same CDR3. The chain combines TRBV4-3 with TRBJ2-7; 10 bases map to TRBD1. V gave up 3 bases and J gave up 3 bases; unmatched junction bases: 5. The CDR3 sequence is 15 residues long. CDR1 and CDR2 (germline): LGHNA, YSLEER. The CDR3 coding sequence is TGCGCCAGCAGCCAGGAGGGGACAGGGGTCTACGAGCAGTACTTC. Encoded protein: CASSQEGTGVYEQYF.

This chain links TRBV6-4 with TRBJ2-7; 9 bases fit TRBD2. Losses at the gene ends were 4 bases for V and 0 bases for J; bases not matched to a gene: 7. The CDR3 length is 16 residues. Germline V gene data show CDR1 as MRHNA and CDR2 as SNTAGT. CDR3 sequence (DNA): TGTGCCAGCAGTGCCGTAGCGGGGGACCTCTCCTACGAGCAGTACTTC. Amino acid sequence: CASSAVAGDLSYEQYF.

This chain joins TRBV28 and TRBJ1-1; D possibly corresponds to TRBD1 (6 bases). Germline V gene lookup returns CDR1 MDHEN and CDR2 SYDVKM. The CDR3 sequence is 16 residues long. V was cut by 5 bases and J by 1 base, with 17 bases left in between. CDR3 region: CASSPVGAKGNTEAFF. For the CDR3, the DNA is TGTGCCAGCAGTCCGGTGGGGGCCAAGGGGAACACTGAAGCTTTCTTT.

This clone was observed a few times. The genes are TRBV25-1 and TRBJ2-2, with 8 nucleotides matching TRBD1. The CDR3 totals 16 residues. Trimming removed 3 bases from V and 3 bases from J; junction bases left unmatched: 6. The germline V gene encodes CDR1 MGHDK and CDR2 SYGVNS. CDR3 coding DNA: TGTGCCAGCAGTGACCTTGTACAGGGGGACACCGGGGAGCTGTTTTTT. As protein: CASSDLVQGDTGELFF. Full variable domain (outside the CDR3, taken from reference TRBV25-1 and TRBJ2-2): EADIYQTPRYLVIGTGKKITLECSQTMGHDKMYWYQQDPGMELHLIHYSYGVNSTEKGDLSSESTVSRIRTEHFPLTLESARPSHTSQYLCASSDLVQGDTGELFFGEGSRLTVL.

The rearrangement links TRBV7-2 to TRBJ2-7; D call uncertain. V lost 2 bases and J lost 5, with 10 bases in between. Germline V gene data show CDR1 as SGHTA and CDR2 as FQGNSA. The CDR3 has 13 residues. CDR3 region: CASSLKSRDEQYF. DNA for the CDR3: TGTGCCAGCAGCTTAAAGTCTCGCGACGAGCAGTACTTC.